These 32 T cell receptor beta chains share one sample of origin, sequenced in a study of CD8+ T cells in alopecia areata. After isolation, RNA underwent reverse transcription to generate cDNA as the sequencing template. Repertoires were generated with immunoSEQ multiplex PCR, while TCRdb's copy carries only in-frame clones and drops some. The sample yields roughly 120,000 clones, roughly 60% seen once. Treatment: oral pan-JAK inhibitor, 5-10 mg twice daily. The sample was CD8+ T cells sorted from blood, taken at week 4, from a patient treated with tofacitinib. These receptor sequences come from a human donor with alopecia areata.

The rearrangement joins TRBV27 to TRBJ2-3, with 7 bases identical to TRBD1. V gave up 4 bases and J gave up 2 bases; unmatched junction bases: 12. The CDR3 is made up of 17 amino acids. CDR1 and CDR2 (germline): MNHEY, SMNVEV (reference sequence). CDR3 in amino acids: CASSYEGALDATDTQYF. CDR3 bases: TGTGCCAGCAGTTACGAGGGGGCCTTGGATGCCACAGATACGCAGTATTTT.

The table lists this clone with a count of one. This chain connects TRBV2 to TRBJ1-2; no definite D call. V dropped 7 bases and J dropped 4 bases, with 19 bases sitting between them. CDR1 and CDR2 from the germline V gene are SNHLY and FYNNEI. The CDR3 runs 15 residues. The CDR3 loop reads CASTRTSGSSYGYTF. The CDR3 region has the DNA TGTGCCAGCACCCGAACGTCGGGGTCCAGCTATGGCTACACCTTC.

This clone was detected only a few times. V gene TRBV29-1 combines with J gene TRBJ2-2; D is perhaps TRBD1 (5 bases). The germline V gene has CDR1 SQVTM and CDR2 ANQGSEA. Deletions cut 6 bases from V and 1 base from J, with 9 bases between. The CDR3 runs 13 residues. As DNA, the CDR3 is TGCAGCGTGACAAGGGGGAACACCGGGGAGCTGTTTTTT. This sequence encodes CSVTRGNTGELFF.

The J gene is TRBJ2-4, the V gene TRBV18; 9 bases line up with TRBD1. Germline CDR1 and CDR2: KGHSH and LQKENI. Trimming took 3 bases from V and 2 from J; bases not matched to a gene: 2. CDR3 length: 15 amino acids. CDR3 residues: CASSPGTGSKNIQYF. CDR3 nucleotides: TGTGCCAGCTCACCCGGGACAGGGTCCAAAAACATTCAGTACTTC.

The genes are TRBV30 and TRBJ2-7; 7 bases map to TRBD1. CDR1 is GTSNPN, CDR2 SVGIG, per germline (reference sequence). This CDR3 spans 13 amino acids. The J segment lost 4 bases and the V segment lost 0 bases, leaving 3 bases of the junction unmatched. CDR3 in DNA: TGTGCCTGGAGTGTAGGGGGCGAATACGAGCAGTACTTC. Amino acid sequence: CAWSVGGEYEQYF. Together with reference TRBV30 and TRBJ2-7, the CDR3 gives the full variable domain: SQTIHQWPATLVQPVGSPLSLECTVEGTSNPNLYWYRQAAGRGLQLLFYSVGIGQISSEVPQNLSASRPQDRQFILSSKKLLLSDSGFYLCAWSVGGEYEQYFGPGTRLTVT.

This clone has just a few counts. V gene TRBV6-5 combines with J gene TRBJ2-4; D is perhaps TRBD2 (6 bases). V was pared by 0 bases and J by 3 bases, with 9 bases between. CDR1 is MNHEY, CDR2 SVGAGI, per germline. The CDR3 is made up of 15 amino acids. CDR3 protein: CASSYSGGNKNIQYF. The CDR3 nucleotides are TGTGCCAGCAGTTACTCGGGGGGAAACAAAAACATTCAGTACTTC.

V usage is TRBV15 and J usage is TRBJ2-1; 11 nucleotides agree with TRBD2. V shed 5 bases, J shed 8 bases, and the junction held 11 bases outside the gene matches. Germline V gene lookup returns CDR1 LNHNV and CDR2 YYDKDF (reference sequence). The CDR3 sequence is 16 residues long. CDR3 protein: CATSPDPGTSGDEQFF. The CDR3 coding sequence is TGTGCCACCAGCCCTGACCCCGGGACTAGCGGCGATGAGCAGTTCTTC.

This rearrangement joins TRBV15 to TRBJ1-5; D is undetermined. The CDR3 covers 15 residues. Trimming pared 0 bases from V and 0 bases from J, leaving 6 bases between. Germline loops: CDR1 LNHNV, CDR2 YYDKDF (reference sequence). CDR3 amino acids: CATSRDPNSNQPQHF. The CDR3 bases are TGTGCCACCAGCAGAGATCCCAATAGCAATCAGCCCCAGCATTTT.

This clone was found a few times. The chain couples TRBV27 to TRBJ2-1, with a tentative D call TRBD2 (6 bases). There are 12 residues in the CDR3. The V gene lost 4 bases and the J gene lost 7 bases, with 8 bases spanning the gap. Germline V gives CDR1 MNHEY, CDR2 SMNVEV (reference sequence). For the CDR3, the DNA is TGTGCCAGCAGTTCGACTAGGAATGAGCAGTTCTTC. The encoded protein is CASSSTRNEQFF.

The J gene is TRBJ1-2, the V gene TRBV23-1; D is uncertain. TRBV23-1 is treated as an ORF (open reading frame) with a function not yet certain. V dropped 0 bases and J dropped 2 bases, with 19 bases sitting between them. This CDR3 region has 18 residues. In DNA form, the CDR3 reads TGCGCCAGCAGTCAATCGGTGGCCGCCTATTACCAAAACTATGGCTACACCTTC. Translation gives CASSQSVAAYYQNYGYTF.

The chain uses TRBV30 and TRBJ1-6; weak D call: TRBD1 (6 bases). V lost 1 base and J 8 bases, leaving 12 bases between the germline ends. The CDR3 totals 14 residues. CDR1 GTSNPN and CDR2 SVGIG come from the germline V gene (reference sequence). The CDR3 reads CAWSARDTHSPLHF. As DNA, the CDR3 is TGTGCCTGGAGTGCCCGGGACACCCATTCACCCCTCCACTTT.

The chain joins TRBV29-1 to TRBJ2-5; maybe TRBD1 (5 bases). Trimming cost V 4 bases and J 0 bases, with 15 bases left between them. Germline V gene sequence: CDR1 SQVTM, CDR2 ANQGSEA. This CDR3 region has 15 residues. The chain's CDR3 is CSVVPADRNQETQYF. CDR3 bases: TGCAGCGTTGTCCCAGCCGACAGAAACCAAGAGACCCAGTACTTC.

This clone was counted only a few times. The chain joins TRBV14 to TRBJ2-4; TRBD1 is a possible D gene (6 bases). Germline V gene data show CDR1 as SGHDN and CDR2 as FVKESK. V shed 0 bases and J shed 8 bases, with 17 bases lying between them. The CDR3 contains 16 residues. Written as DNA, the CDR3 is TGTGCCAGCAGCCAAGAATCAGGGGCTGCGATGGACATTCAGTACTTC. Protein product: CASSQESGAAMDIQYF. Full variable domain (missing parts from reference TRBV14 and TRBJ2-4): EAGVTQFPSHSVIEKGQTVTLRCDPISGHDNLYWYRRVMGKEIKFLLHFVKESKQDESGMPNNRFLAERTGGTYSTLKVQPAELEDSGVYFCASSQESGAAMDIQYFGAGTRLSVL.

In this sample, this clone turned up a few times. At one boundary the junction diverges from the germline segment, which might be a read error. The V and J genes are TRBV29-1 and TRBJ2-1, with TRBD1 matching 7 bases. The CDR3 sequence is 11 residues long. Germline CDR1 reads SQVTM; CDR2 reads ANQGSEA. This chain's CDR3 is CSVPQGPLEIF. The CDR3 region has the DNA TGCAGCGTTCCACAGGGGCCGTTGGAGATCTTC.

Only a few counts were recorded for this clone. This chain connects TRBV5-4 to TRBJ2-2; weak D call: TRBD2 (5 bases). Germline V lookup: CDR1 SGHNT, CDR2 YYREEE (reference sequence). Trimming pared 1 base from V and 7 bases from J, leaving 8 bases between. The CDR3 is made up of 13 amino acids. CDR3: CASSLSGGGELFF. CDR3 bases: TGTGCCAGCAGCTTGTCCGGAGGCGGGGAGCTGTTTTTT.

The chain is built from TRBV9 and TRBJ2-2; D is undetermined. Germline assignment: CDR1 SGDLS and CDR2 YYNGEE. The CDR3 is made up of 15 amino acids. V lost 3 bases and J 6 bases, leaving 15 bases between the germline ends. CDR3 sequence reads: CASSGRWADPGELFF. As DNA, the CDR3 is TGTGCCAGCAGCGGACGGTGGGCAGACCCCGGGGAGCTGTTTTTT.

The gene calls are TRBV4-1 and TRBJ1-1; tentatively, D is TRBD1 (5 bases). CDR3 length equals 13 residues. V was pared by 4 bases and J by 5 bases, with 11 bases between. Per the germline V gene, CDR1 is MGHRA and CDR2 is YSYEKL. The CDR3 sequence is CASSPLEGTEAFF. For the CDR3, the DNA is TGCGCCAGCAGCCCTCTTGAGGGGACTGAAGCTTTCTTT.

J is TRBJ2-7 and V is TRBV2, with a tentative D call TRBD2 (6 bases). CDR1 is SNHLY and CDR2 is FYNNEI in the germline V gene. The CDR3 totals 12 residues. Trimming pared 7 bases from V and 0 bases from J, leaving 7 bases between. The CDR3 spells CASMGGSYEQYF. The DNA of the CDR3 is TGTGCCAGCATGGGGGGCTCCTACGAGCAGTACTTC.

The V call is TRBV4-2, the J call TRBJ2-2; TRBD1 is a possible D gene (6 bases). Germline V gives CDR1 LGHNA, CDR2 YNFKEQ. The V and J ends lost 4 bases and 0 bases respectively, with 12 bases between them. This CDR3 contains 16 residues. The CDR3 sequence is CASSLDDRTNTGELFF. In nucleotides, the CDR3 is TGTGCCAGCAGCCTAGACGACAGGACGAACACCGGGGAGCTGTTTTTT.

For this clone: Within the sample, other DNA sequences also encode this same CDR3. J is TRBJ2-5 and V is TRBV7-9; D not certain. Trimming removed 4 bases from V and 2 bases from J, with 2 bases in between. From germline, CDR1 is SEHNR and CDR2 FQNEAQ (reference sequence). The length of the CDR3 is 11 residues. CDR3 DNA: TGTGCCAGCAGCTCACAAGAGACCCAGTACTTC. It is translated as CASSSQETQYF. The whole variable domain, remainder taken from reference TRBV7-9 and TRBJ2-5, is DTGVSQNPRHKITKRGQNVTFRCDPISEHNRLYWYRQTLGQGPEFLTYFQNEAQLEKSRLLSDRFSAERPKGSFSTLEIQRTEQGDSAMYLCASSSQETQYFGPGTRLLVL.

There are a few counts of this clone. The rearrangement joins TRBV29-1 to TRBJ1-4; 7 bases fit TRBD1. This CDR3 contains 15 residues. V gave up 6 bases and J gave up 3 bases; unmatched junction bases: 10. Germline loops: CDR1 SQVTM, CDR2 ANQGSEA. CDR3 DNA sequence: TGCAGCGTAGACGAGAGCCAGGGGGCTAATGAAAAACTGTTTTTT. Its translation is CSVDESQGANEKLFF.

The gene calls are TRBV4-2 and TRBJ1-5, with D perhaps matching TRBD1 (6 bases). Germline V CDR1 and CDR2: LGHNA, YNFKEQ. V was clipped by 3 bases and J by 10 bases, with 19 bases between them. The CDR3 contains 15 residues. CDR3 coding DNA: TGTGCCAGCAGCCAGGATACAGGGATATCCGCTCCCCAGCATTTT. Protein sequence: CASSQDTGISAPQHF.

This sequence joins TRBV13 and TRBJ2-7; the match to TRBD1 covers 10 bases. The trim removed 4 bases at V and 5 bases at J, leaving 5 bases unmatched. Per germline, CDR1 PRHDT and CDR2 FYEKMQ (reference sequence). The length of the CDR3 is 14 residues. CDR3 amino acids: CASSSTGGKDEQYF. DNA of the CDR3: TGTGCCAGCAGCTCGACAGGGGGCAAAGACGAGCAGTACTTC.

The chain joins TRBV7-8 to TRBJ2-3; unclear D gene. V gave up 5 bases and J gave up 2 bases, with 14 bases separating them. Germline CDR1 SGHVS, CDR2 FQNEAQ. This CDR3 has 15 amino acids. CDR3 residues: CASSPDWAVTDTQYF. The CDR3 region has the DNA TGTGCCAGCAGCCCAGATTGGGCGGTCACAGATACGCAGTATTTT.

The rearrangement links TRBV30 to TRBJ2-7; a possible D gene is TRBD1 (5 bases). Germline V lookup: CDR1 GTSNPN, CDR2 SVGIG (reference sequence). This CDR3 region has 11 residues. The V end was cut by 5 bases, the J end by 6 bases, with 11 bases between. The CDR3 sequence is CAWATEVEQYF. Here the CDR3 DNA reads TGTGCCTGGGCGACAGAGGTCGAGCAGTACTTC.

The chain carries TRBV4-3 and TRBJ2-3, with TRBD2 identical over 9 bases. Trimming removed 1 base from V and 4 bases from J; junction bases left unmatched: 6. Germline CDR1 and CDR2: LGHNA and YSLEER. The CDR3 is 16 residues long. The CDR3, as DNA: TGCGCCAGCAGCCAAGTGGGCGGGGGGGCACCAGATACGCAGTATTTT. This gives the protein CASSQVGGGAPDTQYF.

Only a few counts were recorded for this clone. The V gene is TRBV7-2, the J gene TRBJ2-7; D may be TRBD1 (6 bases). This CDR3 contains 16 residues. Germline CDR1 SGHTA, CDR2 FQGNSA. Deletions cut 0 bases from V and 4 bases from J, with 16 bases between. The DNA for the CDR3 is TGTGCCAGCAGCTTAGCGCTAACGGGGCAGGGGTACGAGCAGTACTTC. It is translated as CASSLALTGQGYEQYF.

This rearrangement joins TRBV30 to TRBJ2-5; tentative D call: TRBD2 (7 bases). The CDR3 has 14 amino acids. Germline V gives CDR1 GTSNPN, CDR2 SVGIG (reference sequence). V was pared by 0 bases and J by 5 bases, with 13 bases between. The CDR3 loop is CAWSVVGGLETQYF. CDR3 sequence (DNA): TGTGCCTGGAGTGTAGTGGGGGGGCTGGAGACCCAGTACTTC.

The chain joins TRBV10-3 to TRBJ2-1; D gene ambiguous. The V gene's germline CDR1 is ENHRY and CDR2 SYGVKD. V dropped 6 bases and J dropped 9 bases, with 18 bases sitting between them. The CDR3 loop spans 14 amino acids. The CDR3: CAISTFAGVTEQFF. CDR3 coding DNA: TGTGCCATCAGCACTTTCGCTGGGGTCACTGAGCAGTTCTTC.

This clone has a single count. The chain carries TRBV7-9 and TRBJ2-5; weak D call: TRBD2 (5 bases). V was trimmed by 6 bases and J by 5 bases, leaving 7 bases between them. This CDR3 contains 11 residues. Germline lookup yields CDR1 SEHNR and CDR2 FQNEAQ (reference sequence). The CDR3 DNA sequence: TGTGCCAGCAGGAGGGTTGAGACCCAGTACTTC. Its translation: CASRRVETQYF.

The V gene is TRBV29-1, the J gene TRBJ2-7, with D hard to call. The V gene's germline CDR1 is SQVTM and CDR2 ANQGSEA. This CDR3 has 13 residues. V was shortened by 7 bases and J by 1 base, with 14 bases between the two germline ends. CDR3: CSADDGQSYEQYF. The DNA of the CDR3 is TGCAGCGCCGATGACGGGCAGTCCTACGAGCAGTACTTC.

This clone was counted only a few times. The V gene is TRBV29-1, the J gene TRBJ2-7; D gene uncertain. The CDR3 is 11 residues long. Trimming pared 2 bases from V and 4 bases from J, leaving 6 bases between. CDR1 is SQVTM, CDR2 ANQGSEA, per germline. In DNA, the CDR3 is TGCAGCGTTGAAAGTGAGTACGAGCAGTACTTC. Protein: CSVESEYEQYF.